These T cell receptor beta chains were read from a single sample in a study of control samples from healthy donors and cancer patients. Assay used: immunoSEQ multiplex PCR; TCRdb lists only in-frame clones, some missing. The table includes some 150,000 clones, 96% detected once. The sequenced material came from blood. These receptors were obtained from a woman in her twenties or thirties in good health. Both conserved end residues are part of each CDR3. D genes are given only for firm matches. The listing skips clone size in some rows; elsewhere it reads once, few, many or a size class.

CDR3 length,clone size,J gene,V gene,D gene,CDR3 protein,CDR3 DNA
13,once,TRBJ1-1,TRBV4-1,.,CASSQVGGTEAFF,TGCGCCAGCAGCCAAGTAGGAGGGACTGAAGCTTTCTTT
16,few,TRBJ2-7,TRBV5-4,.,CASSLDPGGLSYEQYF,TGTGCCAGCAGCTTGGATCCGGGGGGCCTCTCCTACGAGCAGTACTTC
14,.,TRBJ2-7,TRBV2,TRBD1,CASSGQGIPYEQYF,TGTGCCAGCAGTGGACAGGGAATCCCCTACGAGCAGTACTTC
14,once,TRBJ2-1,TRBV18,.,CASSPPSVDNEQFF,TGTGCCAGCTCACCACCCAGTGTTGACAATGAGCAGTTCTTC
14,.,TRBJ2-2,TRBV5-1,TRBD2,CASSPLAVTGELFF,TGCGCCAGCAGCCCACTAGCGGTCACCGGGGAGCTGTTTTTT
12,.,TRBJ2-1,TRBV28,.,CASSETRVEQFF,TGTGCCAGCAGCGAAACTAGGGTTGAGCAGTTCTTC
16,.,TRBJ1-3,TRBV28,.,CASSFGRALLGNTIYF,TGTGCCAGCAGTTTTGGCAGGGCCCTTCTTGGAAACACCATATATTTT
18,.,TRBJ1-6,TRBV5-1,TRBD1,CASSPRLGGQGAYSPLHF,TGCGCCAGCAGCCCGCGGCTCGGGGGTCAGGGGGCTTATTCACCCCTCCACTTT
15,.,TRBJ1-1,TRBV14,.,CASSQNWAANTEAFF,TGTGCCAGCAGCCAAAACTGGGCGGCGAACACTGAAGCTTTCTTT
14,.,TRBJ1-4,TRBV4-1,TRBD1,CASSQAGTGGKLFF,TGCGCCAGCAGCCAAGCTGGGACAGGGGGAAAACTGTTTTTT
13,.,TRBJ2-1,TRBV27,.,CASSLFFYNEQFF,TGTGCCAGCAGTTTATTCTTCTACAATGAGCAGTTCTTC
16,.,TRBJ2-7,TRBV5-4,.,CASSLAPGIISYEQYF,TGTGCCAGCAGCTTGGCCCCGGGGATCATCTCCTACGAGCAGTACTTC
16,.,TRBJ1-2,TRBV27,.,CASRGRGDLVSGGYTF,TGTGCCAGCAGGGGAAGAGGGGACTTAGTTTCGGGGGGCTACACCTTC
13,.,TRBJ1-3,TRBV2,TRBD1,CASSEIGGLTIYF,TGTGCCAGCAGTGAGATAGGGGGCCTCACCATATATTTT
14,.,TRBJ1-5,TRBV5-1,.,CASRGDGSNQPQHF,TGCGCCAGCAGAGGGGACGGAAGCAATCAGCCCCAGCATTTT
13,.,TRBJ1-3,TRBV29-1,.,CSVEEHFGNTIYF,TGCAGCGTTGAAGAACACTTCGGAAACACCATATATTTT
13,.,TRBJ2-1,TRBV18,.,CASSPLSPNEQFF,TGTGCCAGCTCACCACTCTCCCCCAATGAGCAGTTCTTC
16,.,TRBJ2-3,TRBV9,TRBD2,CASSVVPGGPGDTQYF,TGTGCCAGCAGCGTAGTACCGGGAGGGCCAGGGGATACGCAGTATTTT
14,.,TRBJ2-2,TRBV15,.,CATSPRGYAGELFF,TGTGCCACCAGCCCCAGGGGTTACGCCGGGGAGCTGTTTTTT
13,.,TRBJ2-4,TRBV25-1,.,CASSGDTKNIQYF,TGTGCCAGCAGTGGGGATACCAAAAACATTCAGTACTTC
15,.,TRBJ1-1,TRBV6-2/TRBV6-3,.,CASSLGDEFGTEAFF,TGTGCCAGCAGCTTGGGCGACGAGTTTGGCACTGAAGCTTTCTTT
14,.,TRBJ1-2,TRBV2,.,CASSETRASSGYTF,TGTGCCAGCAGTGAAACCAGGGCCTCTTCTGGCTACACCTTC
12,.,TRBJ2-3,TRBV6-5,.,CASSYSGDTQYF,TGTGCCAGCAGTTACTCGGGAGATACGCAGTATTTT
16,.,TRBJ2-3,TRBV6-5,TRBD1,CASSYGQGGPTDTQYF,TGTGCCAGCAGTTACGGACAGGGGGGCCCCACAGATACGCAGTATTTT
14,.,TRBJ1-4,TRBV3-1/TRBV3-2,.,CASSQASSNEKLFF,TGTGCCAGCAGCCAAGCTTCTTCTAATGAAAAACTGTTTTTT
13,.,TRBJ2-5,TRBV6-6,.,CASSYYPKETQYF,TGTGCCAGCAGTTACTATCCCAAAGAGACCCAGTACTTC
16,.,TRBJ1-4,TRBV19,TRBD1,CASSAPRGQGNEKLFF,TGTGCCAGTAGTGCTCCCCGAGGACAGGGAAATGAAAAACTGTTTTTT
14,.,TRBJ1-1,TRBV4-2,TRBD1,CASSRQGANTEAFF,TGTGCCAGCAGCCGACAGGGGGCGAACACTGAAGCTTTCTTT
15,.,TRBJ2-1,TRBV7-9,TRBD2,CASQETSGVYNEQFF,TGTGCCAGCCAGGAGACTAGCGGGGTGTACAATGAGCAGTTCTTC
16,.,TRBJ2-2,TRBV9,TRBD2,CASSVTSGSTTGELFF,TGTGCCAGCAGCGTGACTAGCGGGAGTACCACCGGGGAGCTGTTTTTT
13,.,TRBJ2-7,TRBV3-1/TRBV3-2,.,CASSQRSVYEQYF,TGTGCCAGCAGCCAAAGGTCAGTCTACGAGCAGTACTTC
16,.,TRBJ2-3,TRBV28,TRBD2,CASSPWGGMGTDTQYF,TGTGCCAGCAGTCCCTGGGGGGGGATGGGGACAGATACGCAGTATTTT
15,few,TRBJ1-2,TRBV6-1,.,CASSEEMGSLYGYTF,TGTGCCAGCAGTGAAGAGATGGGCAGCCTGTATGGCTACACCTTC
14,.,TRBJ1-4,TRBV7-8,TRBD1,CASRRQGFLEKLFF,TGTGCCAGCAGGCGACAGGGTTTTCTCGAAAAACTGTTTTTT
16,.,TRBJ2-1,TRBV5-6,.,CASSSRGVQHDNEQFF,TGTGCCAGCAGCTCGAGGGGGGTCCAACACGACAATGAGCAGTTCTTC
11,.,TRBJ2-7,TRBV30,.,CAWAGTQGQYF,TGTGCCTGGGCCGGGACCCAAGGGCAGTACTTC
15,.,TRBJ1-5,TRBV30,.,CAWDGTGRDNQPQHF,TGTGCCTGGGATGGAACTGGACGGGACAATCAGCCCCAGCATTTT
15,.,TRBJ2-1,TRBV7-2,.,CASSLSGTTTNEQFF,TGTGCCAGCAGCTTGTCTGGGACAACCACCAATGAGCAGTTCTTC
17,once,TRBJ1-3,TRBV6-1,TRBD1,CASSEAAATGIGNTIYF,TGTGCCAGCAGTGAAGCCGCCGCGACAGGGATCGGCAACACCATATATTTT
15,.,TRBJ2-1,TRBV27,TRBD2,CASSSTSGVYNEQFF,TGTGCCAGCAGTTCGACTAGCGGGGTATACAATGAGCAGTTCTTC
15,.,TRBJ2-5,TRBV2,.,CASSERMDSQETQYF,TGTGCCAGCAGTGAACGTATGGACTCCCAAGAGACCCAGTACTTC
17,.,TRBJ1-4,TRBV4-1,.,CASSHLLDRQSNEKLFF,TGCGCCAGCAGCCATCTCCTTGACAGGCAATCTAATGAAAAACTGTTTTTT
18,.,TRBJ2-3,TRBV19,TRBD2,CASSGGLAGSPSTDTQYF,TGTGCCAGTAGTGGGGGACTAGCGGGAAGCCCTAGCACAGATACGCAGTATTTT
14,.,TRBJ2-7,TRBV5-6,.,CASSFVSRVREQYF,TGTGCCAGCAGCTTCGTATCGAGGGTTCGCGAGCAGTACTTC
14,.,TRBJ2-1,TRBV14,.,CASSQAVVGAEQFF,TGTGCCAGCAGCCAAGCTGTCGTGGGAGCTGAGCAGTTCTTC
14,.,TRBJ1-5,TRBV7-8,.,CASSRQHSNQPQHF,TGTGCCAGCAGCCGACAGCATAGCAATCAGCCCCAGCATTTT